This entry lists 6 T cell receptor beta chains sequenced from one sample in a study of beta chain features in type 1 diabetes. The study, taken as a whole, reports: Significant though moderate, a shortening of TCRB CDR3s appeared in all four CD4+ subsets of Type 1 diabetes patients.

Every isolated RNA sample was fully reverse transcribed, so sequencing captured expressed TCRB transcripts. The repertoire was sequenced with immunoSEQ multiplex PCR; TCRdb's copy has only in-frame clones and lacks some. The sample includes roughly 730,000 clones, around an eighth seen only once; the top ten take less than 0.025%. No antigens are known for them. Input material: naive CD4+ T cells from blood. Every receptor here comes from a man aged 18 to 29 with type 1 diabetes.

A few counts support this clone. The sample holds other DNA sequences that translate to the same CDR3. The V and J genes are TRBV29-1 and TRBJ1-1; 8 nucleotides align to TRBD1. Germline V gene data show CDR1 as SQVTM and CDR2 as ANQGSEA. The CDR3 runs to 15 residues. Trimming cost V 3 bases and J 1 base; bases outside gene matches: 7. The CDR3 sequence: CSVEVRGQENTEAFF. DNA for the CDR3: TGCAGCGTTGAGGTACGGGGACAGGAGAACACTGAAGCTTTCTTT.

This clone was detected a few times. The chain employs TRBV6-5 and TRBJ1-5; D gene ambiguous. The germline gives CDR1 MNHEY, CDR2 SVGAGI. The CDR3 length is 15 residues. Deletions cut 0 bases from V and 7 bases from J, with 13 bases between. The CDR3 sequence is CASSYSGRSTQPQHF. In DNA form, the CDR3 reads TGTGCCAGCAGTTACTCAGGGAGGAGTACGCAGCCCCAGCATTTT.

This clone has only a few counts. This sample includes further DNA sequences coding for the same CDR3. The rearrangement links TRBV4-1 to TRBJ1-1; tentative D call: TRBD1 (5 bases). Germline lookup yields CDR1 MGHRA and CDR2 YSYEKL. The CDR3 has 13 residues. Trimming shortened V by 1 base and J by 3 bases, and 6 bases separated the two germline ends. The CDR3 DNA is TGCGCCAGCAGCCAAGGGGGCTACACTGAAGCTTTCTTT. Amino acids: CASSQGGYTEAFF.

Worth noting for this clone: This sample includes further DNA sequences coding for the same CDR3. As DNA, the CDR3 is TGTGCCAGCAGTTCGGGCGGGAACTATGGCTACACCTTC. Translating gives CASSSGGNYGYTF. This chain uses TRBV28 with TRBJ1-2; D call uncertain. This CDR3 spans 13 amino acids. The ends were cut back, 4 bases at V and 2 bases at J, with 8 bases in the middle. Germline V CDR1 and CDR2: MDHEN, SYDVKM.

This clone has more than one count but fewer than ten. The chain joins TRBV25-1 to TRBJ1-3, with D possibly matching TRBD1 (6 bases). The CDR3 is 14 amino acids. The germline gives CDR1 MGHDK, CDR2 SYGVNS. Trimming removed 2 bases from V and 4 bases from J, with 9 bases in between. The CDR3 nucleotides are TGTGCCAGCAGTGAAGCAGGGGCCGGAAACACCATATATTTT. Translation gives CASSEAGAGNTIYF.

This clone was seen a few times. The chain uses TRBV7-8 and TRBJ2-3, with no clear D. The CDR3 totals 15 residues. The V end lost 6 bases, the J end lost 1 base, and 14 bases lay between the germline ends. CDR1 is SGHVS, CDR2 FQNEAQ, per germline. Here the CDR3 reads CASSPLWAGTDTQYF. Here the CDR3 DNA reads TGTGCCAGCAGTCCCCTCTGGGCGGGCACAGATACGCAGTATTTT.